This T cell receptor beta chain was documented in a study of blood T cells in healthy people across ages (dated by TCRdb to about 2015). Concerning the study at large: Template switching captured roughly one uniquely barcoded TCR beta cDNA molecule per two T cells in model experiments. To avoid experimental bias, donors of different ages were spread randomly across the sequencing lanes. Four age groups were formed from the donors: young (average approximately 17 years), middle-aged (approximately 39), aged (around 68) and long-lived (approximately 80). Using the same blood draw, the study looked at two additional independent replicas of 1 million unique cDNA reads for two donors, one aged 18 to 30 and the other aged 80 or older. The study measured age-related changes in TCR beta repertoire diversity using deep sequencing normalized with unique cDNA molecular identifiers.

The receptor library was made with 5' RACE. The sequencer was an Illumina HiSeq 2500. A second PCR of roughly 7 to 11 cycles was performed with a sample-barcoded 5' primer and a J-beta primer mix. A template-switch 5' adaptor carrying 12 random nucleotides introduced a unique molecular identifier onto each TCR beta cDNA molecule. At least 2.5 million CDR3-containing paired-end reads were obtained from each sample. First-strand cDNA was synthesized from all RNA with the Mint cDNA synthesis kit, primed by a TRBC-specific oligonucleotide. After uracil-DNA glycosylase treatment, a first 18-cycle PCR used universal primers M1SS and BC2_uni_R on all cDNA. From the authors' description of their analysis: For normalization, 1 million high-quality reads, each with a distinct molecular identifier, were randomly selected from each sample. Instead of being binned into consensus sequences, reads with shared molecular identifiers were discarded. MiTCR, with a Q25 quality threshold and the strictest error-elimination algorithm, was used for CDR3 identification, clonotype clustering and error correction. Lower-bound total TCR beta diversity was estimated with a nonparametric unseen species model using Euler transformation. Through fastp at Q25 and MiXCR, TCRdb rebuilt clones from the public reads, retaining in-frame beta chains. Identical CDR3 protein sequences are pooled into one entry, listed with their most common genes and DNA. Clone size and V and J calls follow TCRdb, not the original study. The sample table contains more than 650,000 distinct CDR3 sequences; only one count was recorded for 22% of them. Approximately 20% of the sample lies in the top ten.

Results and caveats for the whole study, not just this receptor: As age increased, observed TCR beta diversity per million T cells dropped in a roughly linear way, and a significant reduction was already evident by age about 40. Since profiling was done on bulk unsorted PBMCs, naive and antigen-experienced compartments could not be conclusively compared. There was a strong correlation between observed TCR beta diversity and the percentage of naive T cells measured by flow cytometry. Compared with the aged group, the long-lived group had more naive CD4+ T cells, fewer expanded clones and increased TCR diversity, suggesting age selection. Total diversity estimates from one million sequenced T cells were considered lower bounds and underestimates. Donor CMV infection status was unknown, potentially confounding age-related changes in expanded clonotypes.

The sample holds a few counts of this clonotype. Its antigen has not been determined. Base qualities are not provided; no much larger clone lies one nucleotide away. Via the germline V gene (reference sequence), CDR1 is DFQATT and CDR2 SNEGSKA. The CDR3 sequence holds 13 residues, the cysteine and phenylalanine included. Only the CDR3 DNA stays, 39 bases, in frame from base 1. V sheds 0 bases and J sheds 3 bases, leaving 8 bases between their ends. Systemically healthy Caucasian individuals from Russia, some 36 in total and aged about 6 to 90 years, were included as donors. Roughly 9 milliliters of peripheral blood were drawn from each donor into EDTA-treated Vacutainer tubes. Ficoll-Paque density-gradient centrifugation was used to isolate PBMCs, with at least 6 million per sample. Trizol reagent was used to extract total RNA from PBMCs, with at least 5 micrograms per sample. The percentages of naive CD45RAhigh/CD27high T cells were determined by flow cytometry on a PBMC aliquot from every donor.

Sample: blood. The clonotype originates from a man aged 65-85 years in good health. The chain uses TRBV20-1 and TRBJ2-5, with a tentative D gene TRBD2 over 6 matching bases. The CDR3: CSAREPGEETQYF. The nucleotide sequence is TGCAGTGCTAGAGAACCGGGGGAAGAGACCCAGTACTTC.